The sequence of this T cell receptor beta chain was determined in a study of cytomegalovirus exposure and HLA in healthy donors. TCRdb's table, derived via immunoSEQ multiplex PCR, lists solely in-frame clones and lacks some. Of 100,000 to 130,000 clones in the sample, 90% to 97% were seen once. Regarding this clone: The antigen is undetermined.

These donors were members of the 120-subject validation cohort, a group separate from the approximately 640-subject first cohort. The CDR3 consists of 14 residues. Germline lookup yields CDR1 KGHSH and CDR2 LQKENI. V lost 4 bases and J lost 6, with 12 bases in between. Notes on the study in general: The listing of approximately 160 TCR beta chains classed them as cytomegalovirus-associated.

The chain has TRBV18 and TRBJ1-4; D is undetermined. The receptor's source is a woman younger than 35 in good health and CMV-seronegative. The sequenced sample was PBMCs. CDR3 sequence: CASSHLQRDEKLFF. The DNA of the CDR3 is TGTGCCAGCTCACATCTCCAGAGGGATGAAAAACTGTTTTTT.